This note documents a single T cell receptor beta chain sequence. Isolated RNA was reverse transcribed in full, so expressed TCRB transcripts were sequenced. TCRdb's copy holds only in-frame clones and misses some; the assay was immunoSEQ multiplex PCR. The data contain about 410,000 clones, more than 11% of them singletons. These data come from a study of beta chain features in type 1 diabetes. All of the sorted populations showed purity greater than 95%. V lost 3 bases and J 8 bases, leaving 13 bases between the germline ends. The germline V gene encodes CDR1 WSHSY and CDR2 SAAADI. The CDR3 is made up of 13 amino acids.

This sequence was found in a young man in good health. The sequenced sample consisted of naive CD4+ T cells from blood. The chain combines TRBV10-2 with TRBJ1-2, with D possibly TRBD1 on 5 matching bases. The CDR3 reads CASSDGMGRGYTF. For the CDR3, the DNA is TGCGCCAGCAGTGATGGGATGGGGCGAGGCTACACCTTC.